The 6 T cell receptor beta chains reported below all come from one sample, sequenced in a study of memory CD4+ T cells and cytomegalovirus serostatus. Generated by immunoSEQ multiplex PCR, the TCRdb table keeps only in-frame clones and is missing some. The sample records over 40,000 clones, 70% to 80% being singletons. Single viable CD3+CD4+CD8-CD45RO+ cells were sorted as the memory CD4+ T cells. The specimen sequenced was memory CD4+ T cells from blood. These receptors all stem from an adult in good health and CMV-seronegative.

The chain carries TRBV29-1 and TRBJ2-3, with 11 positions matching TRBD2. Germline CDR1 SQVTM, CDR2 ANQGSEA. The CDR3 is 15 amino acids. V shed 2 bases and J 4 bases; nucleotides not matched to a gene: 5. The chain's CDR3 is CSVETSGGTADTQYF. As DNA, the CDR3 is TGCAGCGTTGAAACTAGCGGGGGTACGGCAGATACGCAGTATTTT.

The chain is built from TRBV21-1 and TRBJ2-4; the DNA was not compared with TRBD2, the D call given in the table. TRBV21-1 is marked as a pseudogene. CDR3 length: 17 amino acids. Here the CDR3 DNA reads TGTGCCAGCAGCAAAGAGGCAGGAGGCCTAGCCAAAAACATTCAGTACTTC. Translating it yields CASSKEAGGLAKNIQYF.

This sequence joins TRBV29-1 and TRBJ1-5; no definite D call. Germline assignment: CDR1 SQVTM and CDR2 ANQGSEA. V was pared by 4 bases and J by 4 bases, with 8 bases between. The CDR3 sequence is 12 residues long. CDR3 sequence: CSVGYGNQPQHF. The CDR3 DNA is TGCAGCGTTGGTTACGGAAATCAGCCCCAGCATTTT.

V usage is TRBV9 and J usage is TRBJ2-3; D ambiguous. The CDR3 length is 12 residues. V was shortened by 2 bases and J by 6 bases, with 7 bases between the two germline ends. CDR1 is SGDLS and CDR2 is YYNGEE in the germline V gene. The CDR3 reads CASSVALDTQYF. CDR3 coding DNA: TGTGCCAGCAGCGTCGCTCTGGATACGCAGTATTTT.

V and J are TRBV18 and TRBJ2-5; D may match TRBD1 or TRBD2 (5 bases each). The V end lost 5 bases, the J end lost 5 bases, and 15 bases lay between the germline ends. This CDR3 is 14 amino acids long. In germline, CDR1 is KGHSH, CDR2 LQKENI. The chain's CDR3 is CASSIQGPPETQYF. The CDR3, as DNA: TGTGCCAGCTCAATCCAGGGACCGCCGGAGACCCAGTACTTC.

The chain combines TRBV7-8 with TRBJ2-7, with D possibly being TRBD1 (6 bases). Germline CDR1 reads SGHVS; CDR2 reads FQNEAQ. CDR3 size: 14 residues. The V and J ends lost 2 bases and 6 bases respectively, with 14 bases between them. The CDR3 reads CASSLSDKQGEQYF. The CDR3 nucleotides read TGTGCCAGCAGCTTATCGGATAAACAGGGCGAGCAGTACTTC.